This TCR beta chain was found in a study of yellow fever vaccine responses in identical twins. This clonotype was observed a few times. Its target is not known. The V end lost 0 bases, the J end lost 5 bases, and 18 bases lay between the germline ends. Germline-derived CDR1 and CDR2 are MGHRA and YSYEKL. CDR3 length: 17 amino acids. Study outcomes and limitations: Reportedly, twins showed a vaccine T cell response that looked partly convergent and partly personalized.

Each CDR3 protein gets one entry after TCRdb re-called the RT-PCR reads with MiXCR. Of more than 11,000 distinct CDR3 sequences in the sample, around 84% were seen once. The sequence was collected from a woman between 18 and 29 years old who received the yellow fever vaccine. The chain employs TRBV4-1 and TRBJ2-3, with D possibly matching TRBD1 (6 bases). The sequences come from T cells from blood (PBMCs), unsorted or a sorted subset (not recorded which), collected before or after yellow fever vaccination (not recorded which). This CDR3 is CASSQDLVPGARDTQYF. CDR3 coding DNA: TGCGCCAGCAGCCAAGATCTAGTTCCAGGGGCCAGAGATACGCAGTATTTT.